Each of the 13 T cell receptor beta chains below was sequenced from the same sample in a study of human T cells and chemical hapten exposure (dated by TCRdb to the early 2020s). In the paper's terms, the time point label means: patch test 1, 2 weeks after DPC sensitization. The treatment or condition tag for this specimen amounts to: therapeutic diphenylcyclopropenone sensitization with weekly scalp DPC. Libraries were built with RACE. This sample was sequenced with a NextSeq 500. TCRdb reprocessed the public reads (quality trimming at Q25 with fastp, clone calling with MiXCR) and kept in-frame beta chains. CDR3 protein sequences are deduplicated, and each keeps its most common genes and DNA. Counted in this sample were some 77,000 distinct CDR3 sequences; over 9% of them appeared once. The biggest ten clones account for around 1.5% of the sample. Material: whole blood, obtained in connection with sensitization to the hapten diphenylcyclopropenone (DPC). Receptors were obtained from a woman aged 45 to 65 with alopecia areata. Some clones in this sample may be carry-over from other donors' samples.

The chain has TRBV11-2 and TRBJ2-1, with TRBD1 identical over 7 bases. The CDR3 has 15 residues. The V gene end was trimmed by 5 bases and the J gene end by 2 bases; junction bases not matched to a gene: 6. The V gene's germline CDR1 is SGHAT and CDR2 FQNNGV. The CDR3 DNA reads TGTGCCAGCAGCCAGACAGGGATCACCTACAATGAGCAGTTCTTC. It yields the protein CASSQTGITYNEQFF.

This clonotype turned up a few times. The chain employs TRBV18 and TRBJ2-3, with 8 bases lining up with TRBD1. CDR3 length: 15 amino acids. Germline CDR1 is KGHSH and CDR2 is LQKENI. Trimming took 0 bases from V and 5 from J; bases not matched to a gene: 4. The CDR3, as DNA: TGTGCCAGCTCACCACCCAGGGGGCAAGGAGATACGCAGTATTTT. Residues: CASSPPRGQGDTQYF.

In this sample, this clonotype turned up many times. V and J are TRBV29-1 and TRBJ1-1, with unresolved D. This CDR3 contains 13 residues. V dropped 7 bases and J dropped 0 bases, with 12 bases sitting between them. The germline V gene has CDR1 SQVTM and CDR2 ANQGSEA. DNA of the CDR3: TGCAGCGCCCAAACAGCAATGAACACTGAAGCTTTCTTT. Its protein product is CSAQTAMNTEAFF.

This clonotype was observed a few times. The chain carries TRBV20-1 and TRBJ2-7; TRBD2 might be the D (6 bases). Germline-derived CDR1 and CDR2 are DFQATT and SNEGSKA (reference sequence). This CDR3 is built from 13 residues. V was pared by 3 bases and J by 4 bases, with 13 bases between. In nucleotides, the CDR3 is TGCAGTGCTAGTGGGTACAGCGGGTACGAGCAGTACTTC. As protein: CSASGYSGYEQYF.

This clonotype was seen ten or more times. The chain carries TRBV29-1 and TRBJ1-2, with D unresolved. Germline-derived CDR1 and CDR2 are SQVTM and ANQGSEA. The ends were cut back, 3 bases at V and 4 bases at J, with 9 bases in the middle. The CDR3 runs 12 residues. The CDR3 nucleotides read TGCAGCGTTGAGGGATCCTTCTATGGCTACACCTTC. Its protein is CSVEGSFYGYTF.

This clonotype has ten or more counts. The rearrangement uses TRBV4-2 and TRBJ2-1, with 7 bases aligning to TRBD2. Germline trimming cut 3 bases from V and 13 bases from J; bases unmatched to any gene: 12. The CDR3 sequence is 14 residues long. Germline V gene data show CDR1 as LGHNA and CDR2 as YNFKEQ. CDR3 DNA: TGTGCCAGCAGCCATTCCCGGGGGGACTGGGCACAGTTCTTC. The encoded protein is CASSHSRGDWAQFF.

This clonotype was counted many times. This chain connects TRBV18 to TRBJ1-2; no firm D call. This CDR3 has 15 residues. V was shortened by 6 bases and J by 1 base, with 15 bases between the two germline ends. CDR1 and CDR2 (germline): KGHSH, LQKENI. This CDR3 is CASSSTRNLNYGYTF. The CDR3 nucleotides read TGTGCCAGCTCTAGTACCCGGAACCTTAACTATGGCTACACCTTC.

This clonotype was counted many times. The chain uses TRBV9 and TRBJ2-2; 10 nucleotides agree with TRBD2. Germline V gene sequence: CDR1 SGDLS, CDR2 YYNGEE. The CDR3 covers 15 residues. With 1 base clipped from V and 5 bases from J, the junction kept 2 bases outside the gene matches. CDR3 amino acids: CASSVTSGATGELFF. DNA of the CDR3: TGTGCCAGCAGCGTAACTAGCGGGGCAACCGGGGAGCTGTTTTTT.

This clonotype was counted between two and nine times. This rearrangement joins TRBV11-2 to TRBJ2-6; D remains unclear. The CDR3 runs to 15 residues. V was cut by 2 bases and J by 0 bases, with 5 bases left in between. Germline CDR1 SGHAT, CDR2 FQNNGV. CDR3 coding DNA: TGTGCCAGCAGCTTAAGCCTCTCTGGGGCCAACGTCCTGACTTTC. It translates to CASSLSLSGANVLTF.

This clonotype was detected many times. The rearrangement joins TRBV30 to TRBJ1-1; D is uncertain. Between the trimmed V and J ends, which lost 4 bases and 6 bases, there was a span of 12 bases. Looked up from germline, CDR1 is GTSNPN and CDR2 is SVGIG (reference sequence). CDR3 length equals 12 residues. CDR3 amino acids: CAWMGFSSEAFF. CDR3 in DNA: TGTGCCTGGATGGGGTTTTCGTCTGAAGCTTTCTTT.

This clonotype has a handful of counts. The rearrangement links TRBV6-5 to TRBJ1-4; 8 nucleotides match TRBD1. Germline trimming cut 4 bases from V and 3 bases from J; bases unmatched to any gene: 7. CDR3 size: 16 residues. Germline V gene lookup returns CDR1 MNHEY and CDR2 SVGAGI. DNA of the CDR3: TGTGCCAGCAGTTCAGGACAGGGCGCAGCTAATGAAAAACTGTTTTTT. Protein sequence: CASSSGQGAANEKLFF.

This clonotype came up many times. The chain combines TRBV5-4 with TRBJ2-2; D possibly matches TRBD1 or TRBD2 (6 bases each). Trimming stripped 0 bases from V and 6 bases from J, with 15 bases between. The CDR3 length is 16 residues. Germline values: CDR1 SGHNT, CDR2 YYREEE (reference sequence). CDR3 DNA sequence: TGTGCCAGCAGCTTGGCCCGGGGGCAAGTCGCCGGGGAGCTGTTTTTT. It specifies CASSLARGQVAGELFF. The entire variable domain, with the rest obtained from reference TRBV5-4 and TRBJ2-2, is as follows: ETGVTQSPTHLIKTRGQQVTLRCSSQSGHNTVSWYQQALGQGPQFIFQYYREEENGRGNFPPRFSGLQFPNYSSELNVNALELDDSALYLCASSLARGQVAGELFFGEGSRLTVL.

The V gene is TRBV29-1, the J gene TRBJ2-2, with a weak D call TRBD2 (6 bases). Trimming pared 3 bases from V and 3 bases from J, leaving 11 bases between. This CDR3 region has 14 residues. CDR1 and CDR2 (germline): SQVTM, ANQGSEA. The CDR3 loop reads CSVDGGADTGELFF. The DNA for the CDR3 is TGCAGCGTTGACGGGGGAGCGGACACCGGGGAGCTGTTTTTT.